These T cell receptor beta chains were read from a single sample in a study of T-cell memory formation after mild COVID-19. TCRdb redid the calling of the 5' RACE reads with MiXCR, one entry per CDR3 protein. There are under 650,000 distinct CDR3 sequences in the sample; roughly 18% occur only once, and about 11% lies in the top ten. The sample was PBMCs or a T cell subset sorted from them (not recorded which). These receptors came from an adult woman who had mild COVID-19 (a few samples of this study predate the infection). Cell type and time point are not known. The CDR3 runs from the conserved cysteine through the conserved F or W. A D gene is named only where the DNA matches it firmly. Rows give clone size only sometimes, using once, few, many, or a class for an expanded clone.

abundance	j_gene	d_gene	v_gene	CDR3nt	CDR3aa
few	TRBJ2-1	NA	TRBV7-6	TGTGCCAGCAGCTTAGCGAGCTGGAGGACTTACAACAATGAGCAGTTCTTC	CASSLASWRTYNNEQFF
many	TRBJ2-3	NA	TRBV5-1	TGTGCCAGCAGCTTGGGTAGCACAGATACGCAGTATTTT	CASSLGSTDTQYF
NA	TRBJ1-5	TRBD1	TRBV7-2	TGTGCCAGCAGTTGGAGTCCGGGACAGGGGGAAGAATGGGGCCAGCCCCAGCATTTT	CASSWSPGQGEEWGQPQHF
NA	TRBJ1-1	NA	TRBV29-1	TGCAGCGCAGGGCCACGGGTGAACACTGAAGCTTTCTTT	CSAGPRVNTEAFF
few	TRBJ1-1	NA	TRBV6-6	TGTGCCAGCACCCGACTGGGGGTCACTGAAGCTTTCTTT	CASTRLGVTEAFF
NA	TRBJ2-1	TRBD2	TRBV11-2	TGTGCCAGCAGCCCATCCTACTCAACTAGCGGGCCCTACAATGAGCAGTTCTTC	CASSPSYSTSGPYNEQFF
NA	TRBJ2-5	TRBD2	TRBV5-6	TGTGCCAGCAGCTTTAATAGCGGGAGAGGAGGGGAGACCCAGTACTTC	CASSFNSGRGGETQYF
NA	TRBJ2-1	NA	TRBV19	TGTGCCAGTAGTAGAGGTGGGGCAGGGGACTCCTACAATGAGCAGTTCTTC	CASSRGGAGDSYNEQFF
NA	TRBJ2-1	NA	TRBV5-1	TGCGCCAGCAGCCCCCTCCGGGACTTCTACAATGAGCAGTTCTTC	CASSPLRDFYNEQFF
NA	TRBJ2-7	NA	TRBV15	TGTGCCACCAGCAGAGAAGTTACCCAGCAGTACTTC	CATSREVTQQYF
NA	TRBJ2-7	TRBD1	TRBV18	TGTGCCAGCTCACGGACAGGGAGGTACGAGCAGTACTTC	CASSRTGRYEQYF
few	TRBJ1-1	NA	TRBV3-1	TGTGCCAGCAGCCAATCCTCAGGGAACACTGAAGCTTTCTTT	CASSQSSGNTEAFF
NA	TRBJ2-7	TRBD2	TRBV5-5	TGTGCCAGCAGCTTGGAAGCGGGGCCCGGCTACGAGCAGTACTTC	CASSLEAGPGYEQYF
many	TRBJ2-1	NA	TRBV4-2	TGTGCCAGCAGCGTCTCTTACAATGAGCAGTTCTTC	CASSVSYNEQFF
NA	TRBJ2-7	NA	TRBV10-3	TGTGCCATCAGTGATCTTCCTAGCAATACCTACGAGCAGTACTTC	CAISDLPSNTYEQYF
NA	TRBJ2-1	NA	TRBV29-1	TGCAGCGCCCAGACAGAGTCTGTCTACAATGAGCAGTTCTTC	CSAQTESVYNEQFF
NA	TRBJ2-1	NA	TRBV7-2	TGTGCCAGCAGCTTAAGAGGTTCCGGGATGGAACGACCAAGGGACCGGGACAATGAGCAGTTCTTC	CASSLRGSGMERPRDRDNEQFF
NA	TRBJ2-5	TRBD1	TRBV11-2	TGTGCCAGCAGCTTATTTACAGGGGAAGAGACCCAGTACTTC	CASSLFTGEETQYF
few	TRBJ2-7	NA	TRBV4-1	TGCGCCAGCAGGGCCGAGGTAGGGGACTACGAGCAGTACTTC	CASRAEVGDYEQYF
many	TRBJ2-1	NA	TRBV12-3/TRBV12-4	TGTGCCAGCAGTCAACCGGGGAGAGGGATTAATGAGCAGTTCTTC	CASSQPGRGINEQFF
NA	TRBJ2-5	TRBD1	TRBV7-9	TGTGCCAGCAGCTTAAGGACAGGACCACCGGGGACCCAGTACTTC	CASSLRTGPPGTQYF
NA	TRBJ2-1	TRBD1	TRBV15	TGTGCCACCAGCAGCGGACAGGGGGCTTACAATGAGCAGTTCTTC	CATSSGQGAYNEQFF
NA	TRBJ1-1	NA	TRBV7-2	TGTGCCAGCAGCAAAGAGAGGGGGACTGAAGCTTTCTTT	CASSKERGTEAFF
few	TRBJ1-5	NA	TRBV7-9	TGTGCCAGCAGCTTAGTTCGGGGCGGGGAAAGCAATCAGCCCCAGCATTTT	CASSLVRGGESNQPQHF
many	TRBJ1-2	NA	TRBV20-1	TGCAGTGCTACGACAGGATATGGCTACACCTTC	CSATTGYGYTF
NA	TRBJ2-4	NA	TRBV24-1	TGTGCCACCAGTGATGAGGACGGGTTAGCCAAAAACATTCAGTACTTC	CATSDEDGLAKNIQYF
NA	TRBJ2-7	NA	TRBV3-1	TGTGCCAGCAGCCAAGTTCCGGGGTACGAGCAGTACTTC	CASSQVPGYEQYF
few	TRBJ2-3	NA	TRBV5-1	TGCGCCACATTGTTAGAAGATACGCAGTATTTT	CATLLEDTQYF
NA	TRBJ2-7	TRBD2	TRBV20-1	TGCAGTGCCGCTTCACCTCCGGGACTAGCGGGAGGAGGAAACGAGCAGTACTTC	CSAASPPGLAGGGNEQYF
many	TRBJ2-5	TRBD2	TRBV6-2/TRBV6-3	TGTGCCAGCAGTCAAAGCGGGGGGAAGACCCAGTACTTC	CASSQSGGKTQYF
few	TRBJ2-1	TRBD1	TRBV20-1	TGCAGTGCTGGACGGACAGGGTTGGGGGGTGAGCAGTTCTTC	CSAGRTGLGGEQFF